Presented here are 2 T cell receptor beta chains from one specimen sequenced in a study of T cells in Graves' hyperthyroidism and ophthalmopathy. The investigators amplified TCR beta CDR3 regions from RNA transcripts. Researchers ran a first-round RT-PCR on the TCR CDR3 using the HTBI primer set. Each CDR3 protein gets one entry after TCRdb re-called the multiplex PCR reads with MiXCR. The sample includes about 130,000 distinct CDR3 sequences, 22% of them seen just once. Sequenced: blood. Receptors originate from a woman in her forties or fifties with Graves' hyperthyroidism that later progressed to Graves' ophthalmopathy.

CDR3 region: CASSLMGNEQFF. CDR3 sequence (DNA): TGCGCCAGCAGCTTGATGGGGAATGAGCAGTTCTTC. The chain couples TRBV5-1 to TRBJ2-1; the D is unclear. CDR1 SGHRS and CDR2 YFSETQ come from the germline V gene. V was clipped by 1 base and J by 7 bases, with 6 bases between them. There are 12 residues in the CDR3.

This clonotype was detected ten times or more. This chain links TRBV7-9 with TRBJ2-3; D gene ambiguous. The germline CDR1 and CDR2 sequences are SEHNR and FQNEAQ (reference sequence). Between the trimmed V and J ends, which lost 5 bases and 4 bases, there was a span of 7 bases. The CDR3 loop spans 12 amino acids. This chain's CDR3 is CASSPSADTQYF. The CDR3 DNA sequence: TGTGCCAGCAGCCCGTCGGCAGATACGCAGTATTTT.